This record looks at one TCR beta chain sequence and its context. Trimming cost V 5 bases and J 1 base, with 11 bases left between them. Germline assignment: CDR1 MNHNS and CDR2 SASEGT. The CDR3 is 14 amino acids. 13 Jbeta primers and 60 Vbeta primers were used for the PCR. The repertoire was sequenced with immunoSEQ multiplex PCR; TCRdb's copy has only in-frame clones and lacks some. The data hold over 150,000 clones, with more than 65% observed a single time. The sample comes from a study of cytomegalovirus exposure and HLA in healthy donors. Material: PBMCs. The origin of this receptor is a woman between 50 and 59 years old in good health and CMV-seronegative. The chain joins TRBV6-1 to TRBJ2-5, with D possibly matching TRBD2 (5 bases). CDR3 amino acids: CASSSGDLQETQYF. In nucleotides, the CDR3 is TGTGCCAGCAGTAGCGGAGACCTCCAAGAGACCCAGTACTTC.